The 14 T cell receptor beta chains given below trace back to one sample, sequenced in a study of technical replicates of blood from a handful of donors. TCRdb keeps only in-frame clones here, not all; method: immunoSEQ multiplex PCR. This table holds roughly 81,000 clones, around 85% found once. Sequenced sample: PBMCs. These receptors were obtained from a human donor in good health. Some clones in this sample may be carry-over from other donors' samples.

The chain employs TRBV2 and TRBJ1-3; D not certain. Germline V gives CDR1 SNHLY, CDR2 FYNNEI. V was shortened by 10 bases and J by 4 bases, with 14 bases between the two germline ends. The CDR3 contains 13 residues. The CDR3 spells CAIPGVGGNTIYF. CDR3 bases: TGTGCCATTCCCGGGGTGGGGGGAAACACCATATATTTT.

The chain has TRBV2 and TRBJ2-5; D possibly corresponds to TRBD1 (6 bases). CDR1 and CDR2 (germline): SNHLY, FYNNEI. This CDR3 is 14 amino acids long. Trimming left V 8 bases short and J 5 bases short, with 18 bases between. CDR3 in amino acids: CASWGGGQGETQYF. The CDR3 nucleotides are TGTGCCAGCTGGGGTGGGGGCCAGGGGGAGACCCAGTACTTC.

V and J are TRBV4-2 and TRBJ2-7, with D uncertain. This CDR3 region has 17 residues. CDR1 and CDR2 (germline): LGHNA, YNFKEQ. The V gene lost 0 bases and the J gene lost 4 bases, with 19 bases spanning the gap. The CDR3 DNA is TGTGCCAGCAGCCAAGATCTGGCTTCGGGTGGTTCGTACGAGCAGTACTTC. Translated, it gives CASSQDLASGGSYEQYF.

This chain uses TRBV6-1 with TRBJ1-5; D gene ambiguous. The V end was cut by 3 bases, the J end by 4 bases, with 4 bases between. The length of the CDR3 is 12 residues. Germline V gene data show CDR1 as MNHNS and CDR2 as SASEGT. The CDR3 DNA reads TGTGCCAGCAGTGACCCAAATCAGCCCCAGCATTTT. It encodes CASSDPNQPQHF.

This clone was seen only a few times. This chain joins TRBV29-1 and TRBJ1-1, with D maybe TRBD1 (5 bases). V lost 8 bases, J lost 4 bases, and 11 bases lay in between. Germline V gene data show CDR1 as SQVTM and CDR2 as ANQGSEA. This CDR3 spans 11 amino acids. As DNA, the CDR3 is TGCAGCTCGACAGTGGTCACTGAAGCTTTCTTT. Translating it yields CSSTVVTEAFF.

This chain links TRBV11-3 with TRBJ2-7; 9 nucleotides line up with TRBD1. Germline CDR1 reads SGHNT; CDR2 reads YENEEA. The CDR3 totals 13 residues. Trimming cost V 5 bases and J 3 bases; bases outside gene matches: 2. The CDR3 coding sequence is TGTGCCAGCAGCGAGGGACAGGGCTACGAGCAGTACTTC. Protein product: CASSEGQGYEQYF.

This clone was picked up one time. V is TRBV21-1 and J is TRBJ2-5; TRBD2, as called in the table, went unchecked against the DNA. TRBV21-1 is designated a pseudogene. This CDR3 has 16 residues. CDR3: CASSNVLAFPQETQYF. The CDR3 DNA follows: TGTGCCAGCAGCAACGTCCTAGCGTTTCCCCAAGAGACCCAGTACTTC.

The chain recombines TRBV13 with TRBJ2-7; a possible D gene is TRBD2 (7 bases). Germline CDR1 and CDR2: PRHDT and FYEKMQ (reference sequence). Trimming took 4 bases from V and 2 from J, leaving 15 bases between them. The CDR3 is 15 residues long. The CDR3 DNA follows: TGTGCCAGCAGCTCGTCCGCGGGGGCCGCCTACGAGCAGTACTTC. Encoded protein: CASSSSAGAAYEQYF. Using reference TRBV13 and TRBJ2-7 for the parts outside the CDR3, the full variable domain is AAGVIQSPRHLIKEKRETATLKCYPIPRHDTVYWYQQGPGQDPQFLISFYEKMQSDKGSIPDRFSAQQFSDYHSELNMSSLELGDSALYFCASSSSAGAAYEQYFGPGTRLTVT.

CDR3 sequence reads: CASSSQRAREKLFF. The DNA for the CDR3 is TGTGCCAGCAGTTCTCAGAGGGCTAGGGAAAAACTGTTTTTT. The J gene is TRBJ1-4, the V gene TRBV6-5, with D unresolved. Deletions cut 4 bases from V and 8 bases from J, with 14 bases between. Germline CDR1 MNHEY, CDR2 SVGAGI. The CDR3 spans 14 residues.

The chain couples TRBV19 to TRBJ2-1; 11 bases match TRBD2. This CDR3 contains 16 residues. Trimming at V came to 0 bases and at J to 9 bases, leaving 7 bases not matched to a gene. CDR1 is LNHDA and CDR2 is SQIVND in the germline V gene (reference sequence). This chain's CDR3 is CASSIDSSGGLSEQFF. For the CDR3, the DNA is TGTGCCAGTAGTATAGACTCTAGCGGGGGGCTTTCTGAGCAGTTCTTC.

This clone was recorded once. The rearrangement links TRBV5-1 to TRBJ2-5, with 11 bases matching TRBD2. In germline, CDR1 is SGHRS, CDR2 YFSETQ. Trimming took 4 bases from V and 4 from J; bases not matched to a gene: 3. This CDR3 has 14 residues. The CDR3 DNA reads TGCGCCAGCAGCATCGGGACTAGCGGAGAGACCCAGTACTTC. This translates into CASSIGTSGETQYF.

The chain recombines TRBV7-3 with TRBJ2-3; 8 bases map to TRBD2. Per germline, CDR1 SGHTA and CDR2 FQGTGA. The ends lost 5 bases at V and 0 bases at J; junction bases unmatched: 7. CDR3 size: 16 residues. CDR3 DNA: TGTGCCAGCAGCGGAGGCGGGGGGCGTAGCACAGATACGCAGTATTTT. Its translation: CASSGGGGRSTDTQYF. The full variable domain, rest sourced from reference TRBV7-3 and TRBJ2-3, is GAGVSQTPSNKVTEKGKYVELRCDPISGHTALYWYRQSLGQGPEFLIYFQGTGAADDSGLPNDRFFAVRPEGSVSTLKIQRTERGDSAVYLCASSGGGGRSTDTQYFGPGTRLTVL.

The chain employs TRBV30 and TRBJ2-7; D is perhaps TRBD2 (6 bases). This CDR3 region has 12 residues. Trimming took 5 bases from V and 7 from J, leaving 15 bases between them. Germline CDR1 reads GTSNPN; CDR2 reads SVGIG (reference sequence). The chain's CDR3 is CAWARGSEEQYF. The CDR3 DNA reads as TGTGCCTGGGCACGGGGGTCGGAGGAGCAGTACTTC.

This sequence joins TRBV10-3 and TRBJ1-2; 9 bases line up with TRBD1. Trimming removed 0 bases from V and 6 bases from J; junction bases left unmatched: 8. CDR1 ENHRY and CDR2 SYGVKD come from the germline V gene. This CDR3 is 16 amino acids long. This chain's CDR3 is CAISESTPGQGHGYTF. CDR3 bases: TGTGCCATCAGTGAGTCGACGCCGGGACAGGGTCATGGCTACACCTTC.